This section outlines one TCR beta chain sequence together with its context. In the study's own analysis: Amplifying reference gene primers gave estimates of nucleated cell counts. Measured with immunoSEQ multiplex PCR; TCRdb has only the in-frame clones, and not every one. Clone size and V and J calls were adopted from that table, with D and trimming inferred from the DNA. The data hold tens of thousands of clones, with approximately 86% observed a single time. This sample was taken from a study of blood T cell repertoires in COVID-19. Background on the study: T cells, B-cell-depleted T cells, or PBMCs supplied cDNA or gDNA.

This CDR3 is built from 16 residues. Germline CDR1 is SGHVS and CDR2 is FQNEAQ. Trimming removed 5 bases from V and 6 bases from J; junction bases left unmatched: 16. This sequence originates from a man aged 55 to 70 with active or convalescent COVID-19. Specimen: peripheral blood. The chain recombines TRBV7-8 with TRBJ2-7, with 7 bases identical to TRBD1. The CDR3 bases are TGTGCCAGCAGCCCGTACAGGGGTAGTGGCCTAGGCGAGCAGTACTTC. It yields the protein CASSPYRGSGLGEQYF. Drawing the rest from reference TRBV7-8 and TRBJ2-7, the complete variable domain is GAGVSQSPRYKVAKRGQDVALRCDPISGHVSLFWYQQALGQGPEFLTYFQNEAQLDKSGLPSDRFFAERPEGSVSTLKIQRTQQEDSAVYLCASSPYRGSGLGEQYFGPGTRLTVT.